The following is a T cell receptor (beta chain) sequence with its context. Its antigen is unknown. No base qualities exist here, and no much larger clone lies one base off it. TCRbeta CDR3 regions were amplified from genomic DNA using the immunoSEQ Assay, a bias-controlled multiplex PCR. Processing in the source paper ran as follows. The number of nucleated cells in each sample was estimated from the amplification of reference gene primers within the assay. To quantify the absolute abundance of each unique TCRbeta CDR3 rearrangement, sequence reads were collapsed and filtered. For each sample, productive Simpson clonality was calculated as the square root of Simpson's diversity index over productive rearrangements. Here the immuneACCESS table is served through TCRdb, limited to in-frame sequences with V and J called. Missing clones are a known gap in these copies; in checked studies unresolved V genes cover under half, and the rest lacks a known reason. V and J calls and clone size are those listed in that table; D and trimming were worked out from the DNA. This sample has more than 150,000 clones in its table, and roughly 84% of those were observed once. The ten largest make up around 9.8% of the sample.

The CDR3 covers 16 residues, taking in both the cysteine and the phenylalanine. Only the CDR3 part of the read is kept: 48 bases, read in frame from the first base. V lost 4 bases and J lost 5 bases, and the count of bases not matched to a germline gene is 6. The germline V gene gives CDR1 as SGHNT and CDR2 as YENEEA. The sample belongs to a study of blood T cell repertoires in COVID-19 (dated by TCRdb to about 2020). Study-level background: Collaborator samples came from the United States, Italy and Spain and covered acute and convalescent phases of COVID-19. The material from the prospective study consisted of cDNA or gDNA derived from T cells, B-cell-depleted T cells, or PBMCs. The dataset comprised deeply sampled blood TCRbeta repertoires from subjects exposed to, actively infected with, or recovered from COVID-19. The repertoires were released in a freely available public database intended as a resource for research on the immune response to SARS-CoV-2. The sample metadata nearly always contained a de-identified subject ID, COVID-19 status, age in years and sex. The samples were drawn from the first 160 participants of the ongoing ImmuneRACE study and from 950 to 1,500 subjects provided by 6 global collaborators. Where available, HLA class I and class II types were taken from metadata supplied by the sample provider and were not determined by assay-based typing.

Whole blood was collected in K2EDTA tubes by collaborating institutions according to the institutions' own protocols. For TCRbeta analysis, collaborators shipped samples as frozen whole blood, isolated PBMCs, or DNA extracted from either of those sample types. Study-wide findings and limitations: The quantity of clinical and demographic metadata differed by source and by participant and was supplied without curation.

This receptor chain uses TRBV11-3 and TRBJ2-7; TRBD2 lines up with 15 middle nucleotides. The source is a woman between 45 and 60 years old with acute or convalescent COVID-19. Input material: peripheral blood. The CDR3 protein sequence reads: CASSSGTSGGLNEQYF. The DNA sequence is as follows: TGTGCCAGCAGCTCCGGGACTAGCGGGGGGTTGAACGAGCAGTACTTC.